The 15 T cell receptor beta chains given below trace back to one sample, sequenced in a study of pediatric ulcerative colitis. Generated by immunoSEQ multiplex PCR, the TCRdb table keeps only in-frame clones and is missing some. The data show 30,000 or so clones, about 81% seen once. Rectal tissue came from one to two pinch biopsies taken at colonoscopy. Sequencing was done on a sample of gut tissue. Receptors were obtained from a boy under 18 with mild ulcerative colitis.

The V gene is TRBV2, the J gene TRBJ1-6, with D uncertain. The germline CDR1 and CDR2 sequences are SNHLY and FYNNEI. Trimming left V 3 bases short and J 10 bases short, with 7 bases between. This CDR3 comprises 12 residues. The CDR3 DNA sequence: TGTGCCAGCAGTGAGGAGTCCTCACCCCTCCACTTT. It is translated as CASSEESSPLHF. The full variable domain, completed using reference TRBV2 and TRBJ1-6, is EPEVTQTPSHQVTQMGQEVILRCVPISNHLYFYWYRQILGQKVEFLVSFYNNEISEKSEIFDDQFSVERPDGSNFTLKIRSTKLEDSAMYFCASSEESSPLHFGNGTRLTVT.

This clone was detected a few times. The chain employs TRBV30 and TRBJ1-5; weak D call: TRBD1 (5 bases). V lost 2 bases, J lost 1 base, and 9 bases lay in between. Germline CDR1 is GTSNPN and CDR2 is SVGIG (reference sequence). The CDR3 extends over 14 amino acids. The CDR3 nucleotides are TGTGCCTGGAGTTTAGGGGAGAGCAATCAGCCCCAGCATTTT. As protein: CAWSLGESNQPQHF.

The chain combines TRBV29-1 with TRBJ2-7; D might be TRBD2 (6 bases). The CDR3 has 14 amino acids. V gave up 2 bases and J gave up 1 base, with 12 bases separating them. The germline CDR1 and CDR2 sequences are SQVTM and ANQGSEA. As DNA, the CDR3 is TGCAGCGTTGAAAGCCGCCGGGGGTCCTACGAGCAGTACTTC. As protein: CSVESRRGSYEQYF.

Only a few counts were recorded for this clone. The CDR3 nucleotides are TGCAGCGCCGGCCGGGGGGACGGGGACTACAATGAGCAGTTCTTC. It translates to CSAGRGDGDYNEQFF. V and J are TRBV29-1 and TRBJ2-1; 7 bases agree with TRBD2. V shed 7 bases, J shed 3 bases, and the junction held 12 bases outside the gene matches. Germline V gives CDR1 SQVTM, CDR2 ANQGSEA. CDR3 length equals 15 residues.

The chain uses TRBV5-1 and TRBJ1-3; 8 bases are a match to TRBD1. J was trimmed by 4 bases and V by 2 bases; bases with no gene match: 5. The CDR3 spans 15 residues. CDR1 SGHRS and CDR2 YFSETQ come from the germline V gene. Here the CDR3 reads CASSFQGARGNTIYF. In DNA form, the CDR3 reads TGCGCCAGCAGCTTCCAGGGGGCGAGAGGAAACACCATATATTTT.

V and J are TRBV4-1 and TRBJ2-5; D not resolved. This CDR3 has 14 residues. V shed 1 base and J shed 2 bases, with 8 bases lying between them. The germline gives CDR1 MGHRA, CDR2 YSYEKL. The CDR3 region is CASSQVGAQETQYF. CDR3 nucleotide sequence: TGCGCCAGCAGCCAAGTCGGAGCTCAAGAGACCCAGTACTTC.

The J gene is TRBJ2-2, the V gene TRBV18; D is unresolved. The length of the CDR3 is 16 residues. V lost 2 bases to trimming and J lost 3 bases, with 13 bases between them. Germline V gives CDR1 KGHSH, CDR2 LQKENI. The CDR3 sequence is CASSPLDGLDTGELFF. The CDR3 region has the DNA TGTGCCAGCTCACCATTGGATGGGTTGGACACCGGGGAGCTGTTTTTT.

V usage is TRBV19 and J usage is TRBJ1-5, with TRBD1 matching over 9 bases. J gave up 0 bases and V 6 bases, and 6 bases lay outside the gene matches. The CDR3 has 16 amino acids. Germline V gene data show CDR1 as LNHDA and CDR2 as SQIVND (reference sequence). The CDR3 bases are TGTGCCAGTAGAAAAGACAGGGGGGTTAGCAATCAGCCCCAGCATTTT. This encodes CASRKDRGVSNQPQHF.

This sequence joins TRBV6-1 and TRBJ2-1; D gene ambiguous. The CDR3 extends over 10 amino acids. V was trimmed by 8 bases and J by 5 bases, leaving 4 bases between them. Per the germline V gene, CDR1 is MNHNS and CDR2 is SASEGT. This CDR3 reads CASRDNEQFF. The CDR3 DNA follows: TGTGCCAGCCGCGACAATGAGCAGTTCTTC.

In its sample, this clone was seen a few times. The chain has TRBV5-8 and TRBJ1-2, with unresolved D. This CDR3 contains 12 residues. Trimming shortened V by 6 bases and J by 4 bases, and 10 bases separated the two germline ends. Germline V CDR1 and CDR2: SGHTS, YDEGEE. DNA of the CDR3: TGTGCCAGCACCCTAGGCCCCTATGGCTACACCTTC. Residues: CASTLGPYGYTF.

The J gene is TRBJ1-2, the V gene TRBV9; 10 bases are shared with TRBD1. This CDR3 has 14 residues. Trimming took 0 bases from V and 4 from J; bases not matched to a gene: 0. Germline assignment: CDR1 SGDLS and CDR2 YYNGEE. Here the CDR3 reads CASSVGTGGYGYTF. CDR3 bases: TGTGCCAGCAGCGTAGGGACAGGGGGCTATGGCTACACCTTC.

This chain links TRBV6-5 with TRBJ1-1, with D possibly matching TRBD1 (5 bases). From germline, CDR1 is MNHEY and CDR2 SVGAGI. CDR3 length equals 13 residues. V was clipped by 8 bases and J by 4 bases, with 14 bases between them. The CDR3 region has the DNA TGTGCCAGCGTTCTTCCAGGGCGCACTGAAGCTTTCTTT. This encodes CASVLPGRTEAFF.

The V gene is TRBV7-9, the J gene TRBJ2-7; D gene unclear. Trimming removed 3 bases at V and 5 bases at J, with 5 bases between. CDR1 is SEHNR and CDR2 is FQNEAQ in the germline V gene (reference sequence). CDR3 length: 11 residues. DNA for the CDR3: TGTGCCAGCAGCTTTCTAAACGAGCAGTACTTC. Protein sequence: CASSFLNEQYF.

On this clone itself: This sample includes further DNA sequences coding for the same CDR3. The chain has TRBV5-1 and TRBJ1-1, with a weak D call TRBD1 (5 bases). The CDR3 runs 14 residues. Germline V gene data show CDR1 as SGHRS and CDR2 as YFSETQ. Trimming stripped 2 bases from V and 2 bases from J, with 10 bases between. The CDR3 DNA sequence: TGCGCCAGCAGCTTATCAGGGCCTAACACTGAAGCTTTCTTT. Protein: CASSLSGPNTEAFF.

There are a few counts of this clone. The chain joins TRBV5-1 to TRBJ1-2; D call uncertain. V dropped 0 bases and J dropped 6 bases, with 15 bases sitting between them. Germline values: CDR1 SGHRS, CDR2 YFSETQ. The CDR3 covers 15 residues. The CDR3 DNA reads TGCGCCAGCAGCTTGGGCCCCGGTGTTCCAGATGGCTACACCTTC. Translated: CASSLGPGVPDGYTF. The variable domain in full, completed from reference TRBV5-1 and TRBJ1-2, reads KAGVTQTPRYLIKTRGQQVTLSCSPISGHRSVSWYQQTPGQGLQFLFEYFSETQRNKGNFPGRFSGRQFSNSRSEMNVSTLELGDSALYLCASSLGPGVPDGYTFGSGTRLTVV.